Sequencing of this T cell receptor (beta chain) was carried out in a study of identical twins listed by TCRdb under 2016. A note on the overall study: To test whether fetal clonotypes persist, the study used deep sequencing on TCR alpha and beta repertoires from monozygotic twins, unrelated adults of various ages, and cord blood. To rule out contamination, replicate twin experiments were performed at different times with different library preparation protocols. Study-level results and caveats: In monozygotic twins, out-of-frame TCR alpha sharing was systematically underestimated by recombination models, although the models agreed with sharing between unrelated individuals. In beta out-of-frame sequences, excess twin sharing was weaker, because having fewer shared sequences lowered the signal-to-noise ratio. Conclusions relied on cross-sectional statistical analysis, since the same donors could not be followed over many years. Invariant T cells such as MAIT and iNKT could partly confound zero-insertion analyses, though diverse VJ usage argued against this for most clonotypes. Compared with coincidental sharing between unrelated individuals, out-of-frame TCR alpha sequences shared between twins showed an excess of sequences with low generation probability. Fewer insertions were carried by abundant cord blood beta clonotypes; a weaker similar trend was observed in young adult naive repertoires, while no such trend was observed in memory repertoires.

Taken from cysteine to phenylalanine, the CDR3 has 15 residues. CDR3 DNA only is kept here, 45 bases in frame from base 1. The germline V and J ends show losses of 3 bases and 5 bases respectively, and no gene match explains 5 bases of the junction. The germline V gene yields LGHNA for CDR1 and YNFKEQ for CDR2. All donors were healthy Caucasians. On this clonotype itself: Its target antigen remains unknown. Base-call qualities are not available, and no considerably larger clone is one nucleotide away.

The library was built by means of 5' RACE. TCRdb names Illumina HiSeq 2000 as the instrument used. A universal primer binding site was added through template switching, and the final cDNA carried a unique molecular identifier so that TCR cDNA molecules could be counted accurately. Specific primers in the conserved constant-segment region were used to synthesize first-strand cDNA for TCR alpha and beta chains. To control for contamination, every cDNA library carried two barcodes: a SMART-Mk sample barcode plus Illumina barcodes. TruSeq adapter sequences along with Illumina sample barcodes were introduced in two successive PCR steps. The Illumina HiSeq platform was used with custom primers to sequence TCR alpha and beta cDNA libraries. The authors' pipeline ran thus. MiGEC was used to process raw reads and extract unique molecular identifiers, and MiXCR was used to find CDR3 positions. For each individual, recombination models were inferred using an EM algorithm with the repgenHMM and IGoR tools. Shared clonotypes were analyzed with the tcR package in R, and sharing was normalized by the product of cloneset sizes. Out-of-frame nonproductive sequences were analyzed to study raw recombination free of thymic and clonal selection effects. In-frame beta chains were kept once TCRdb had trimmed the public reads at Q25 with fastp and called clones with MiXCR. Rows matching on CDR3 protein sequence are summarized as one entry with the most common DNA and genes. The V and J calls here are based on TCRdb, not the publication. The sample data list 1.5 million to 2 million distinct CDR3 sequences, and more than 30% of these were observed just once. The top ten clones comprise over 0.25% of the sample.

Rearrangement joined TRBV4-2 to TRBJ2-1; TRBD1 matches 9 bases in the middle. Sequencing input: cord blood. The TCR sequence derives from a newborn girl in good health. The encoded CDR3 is CASSQVRTGDNEQFF. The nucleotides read TGTGCCAGCAGCCAGGTTCGGACAGGGGACAATGAGCAGTTCTTC.